These 24 T cell receptor beta chains were sequenced from one sample in a study of T cells in Graves' hyperthyroidism and ophthalmopathy. There were TCR beta CDR3 regions amplified from RNA transcripts. RT-PCR in the first round (using the HTBI primer set) targeted the TCR CDR3. MiXCR was run by TCRdb on the multiplex PCR reads, yielding one entry per CDR3 protein. The sample holds about 840,000 distinct CDR3 sequences, more than 30% seen once. Sequenced material: blood. The receptors shown here come from a man younger than 30 with Graves' hyperthyroidism.

This clonotype was picked up many times. The V and J genes are TRBV20-1 and TRBJ2-5; the match to TRBD2 covers 9 bases. The V gene end was trimmed by 1 base and the J gene end by 5 bases; junction bases not matched to a gene: 5. CDR3 size: 14 residues. In germline, CDR1 is DFQATT, CDR2 SNEGSKA (reference sequence). CDR3 sequence reads: CSARGGLAGETQYF. The CDR3 nucleotides are TGCAGTGCTAGAGGTGGTCTAGCGGGGGAGACCCAGTACTTC.

The chain joins TRBV9 to TRBJ1-6; a possible D gene is TRBD1 (6 bases). V was cut by 4 bases and J by 8 bases, with 16 bases left in between. This CDR3 is 15 amino acids long. Germline V gives CDR1 SGDLS, CDR2 YYNGEE. The CDR3 nucleotides are TGTGCCAGCAGCCAAGAGACAGGTCCTCATTCACCCCTCCACTTT. It translates to CASSQETGPHSPLHF.

About this clonotype itself: A much larger clone is a single base away; this may be a read error. The chain links TRBV7-9 to TRBJ2-7; D uncertain. The CDR3 loop spans 14 amino acids. Trimming shortened V by 5 bases and J by 2 bases, and 13 bases separated the two germline ends. From germline, CDR1 is SEHNR and CDR2 FQNEAQ (reference sequence). CDR3 nucleotide sequence: TGTGCCAGCAGCAGACTGTCTAGGGCCTACGAGCAGTACTTC. Protein sequence: CASSRLSRAYEQYF.

This chain connects TRBV7-9 to TRBJ2-5, with 7 bases lining up with TRBD2. Germline assignment: CDR1 SEHNR and CDR2 FQNEAQ (reference sequence). The CDR3 is 15 residues long. Trimming removed 5 bases from V and 5 bases from J; junction bases left unmatched: 11. CDR3: CASSLEAGHSETQYF. CDR3 bases: TGTGCCAGCAGCCTGGAAGCGGGGCATAGTGAGACCCAGTACTTC.

The gene calls are TRBV14 and TRBJ2-7, with a possible D match to TRBD1 (5 bases). Looked up from germline, CDR1 is SGHDN and CDR2 is FVKESK. Trimming left V 1 base short and J 3 bases short, with 16 bases between. The length of the CDR3 is 16 residues. This CDR3 reads CASSQGSRQGSYEQYF. DNA of the CDR3: TGTGCCAGCAGCCAAGGATCCCGGCAGGGTAGCTACGAGCAGTACTTC.

J is TRBJ2-5 and V is TRBV2; D gene unclear. Germline values: CDR1 SNHLY, CDR2 FYNNEI. V was cut by 3 bases and J by 3 bases, with 8 bases left in between. The CDR3 is 13 amino acids. CDR3 coding DNA: TGTGCCAGCAGTGATCTGGCCAAAGAGACCCAGTACTTC. Its translation is CASSDLAKETQYF.

As concerns this clonotype: A much larger clone lies a single base off, so this may be a read error. The CDR3 here is CASSTTGGTGELFF. The CDR3 DNA is TGTGCCAGCAGTACAACAGGGGGCACCGGGGAGCTGTTTTTT. The rearrangement links TRBV7-6 to TRBJ2-2, with 8 bases aligning to TRBD1. This CDR3 has 14 residues. Germline lookup yields CDR1 SGHVS and CDR2 FNYEAQ. Trimming removed 6 bases from V and 4 bases from J; junction bases left unmatched: 4.

This clonotype was detected a few times. The CDR3, as DNA: TGCAGCGTTGAACCCCAGCCTAGACGGCAGTATGGCTACACCTTC. Amino acids: CSVEPQPRRQYGYTF. The chain uses TRBV29-1 and TRBJ1-2; unclear D gene. Germline CDR1 reads SQVTM; CDR2 reads ANQGSEA. V gave up 2 bases and J gave up 5 bases, with 18 bases separating them. The CDR3 runs to 15 residues.

This chain uses TRBV7-8 with TRBJ1-1, with D possibly matching TRBD1 (5 bases). This CDR3 contains 14 residues. V was clipped by 4 bases and J by 0 bases, with 9 bases between them. Germline V gene sequence: CDR1 SGHVS, CDR2 FQNEAQ. This chain's CDR3 is CASSSRVLNTEAFF. The CDR3 nucleotides read TGTGCCAGCAGCTCCAGGGTTTTGAACACTGAAGCTTTCTTT.

V is TRBV20-1 and J is TRBJ2-2, with no clear D. The CDR3 contains 12 residues. The germline CDR1 and CDR2 sequences are DFQATT and SNEGSKA (reference sequence). V lost 0 bases to trimming and J lost 4 bases, with 3 bases between them. The CDR3 sequence: CSAREITGELFF. The CDR3 nucleotides read TGCAGTGCTAGAGAAATCACCGGGGAGCTGTTTTTT.

This clonotype was seen repeatedly, ten times or more. The chain carries TRBV20-1 and TRBJ2-5, with D hard to call. Germline CDR1 reads DFQATT; CDR2 reads SNEGSKA (reference sequence). Deletions cut 2 bases from V and 5 bases from J, with 9 bases between. The CDR3 has 12 amino acids. Here the CDR3 DNA reads TGCAGTGCTAGAACCAACTCGGAGACCCAGTACTTC. This sequence encodes CSARTNSETQYF.

On this clonotype: An end of the junction does not agree with germline; a read error may underlie this. The chain combines TRBV20-1 with TRBJ1-5, with D tentatively TRBD1 (6 bases). The CDR3 loop spans 18 amino acids. From germline, CDR1 is DFQATT and CDR2 SNEGSKA (reference sequence). This CDR3 is CSARDRTANLYSNQLQHF. In nucleotides, the CDR3 is TGCAGTGCTAGAGATAGGACAGCGAACCTTTATAGCAATCAGCTCCAGCATTTT.

This clonotype was seen a few times. The chain joins TRBV7-6 to TRBJ1-3; D not resolved. The CDR3 contains 14 residues. Germline CDR1 and CDR2: SGHVS and FNYEAQ. The ends were cut back, 1 base at V and 2 bases at J, with 6 bases in the middle. CDR3 residues: CASSLEVAGNTIYF. The CDR3 nucleotides are TGTGCCAGCAGCTTAGAAGTAGCTGGAAACACCATATATTTT.

This clonotype has a handful of counts. The CDR3 DNA is TGTGCCAGCAGTGCTAGAGAGGACAGGGATCAGCCCCAGCATTTT. It yields the protein CASSAREDRDQPQHF. J is TRBJ1-5 and V is TRBV25-1, with 8 bases fitting TRBD1. This CDR3 spans 15 amino acids. Trimming removed 4 bases from V and 5 bases from J; junction bases left unmatched: 7. Germline CDR1 and CDR2: MGHDK and SYGVNS.

This clonotype came up many times. V usage is TRBV15 and J usage is TRBJ2-5, with D maybe TRBD2 (6 bases). V lost 11 bases and J lost 5, with 18 bases in between. The CDR3 totals 13 residues. CDR1 and CDR2 (germline): LNHNV, YYDKDF (reference sequence). CDR3 protein: CASSSRRGETQYF. The CDR3 coding sequence is TGTGCCTCCTCTAGCCGACGGGGGGAGACCCAGTACTTC.

This clonotype was seen many times. The genes are TRBV10-3 and TRBJ1-1, with a tentative D call TRBD1 (5 bases). V lost 0 bases and J lost 1, with 15 bases in between. There are 17 residues in the CDR3. CDR1 and CDR2 (germline): ENHRY, SYGVKD. The CDR3 coding sequence is TGTGCCATCAGTGAGTCGAGGGCAGGGTTGGAGAACACTGAAGCTTTCTTT. It translates to CAISESRAGLENTEAFF.

This clonotype has a single count. Given a much more abundant clone one base away, this may be a read error. The conserved phenylalanine or tryptophan normally closing the CDR3 is absent here, so this likely arose from a read error. V is TRBV7-2 and J is TRBJ1-1, with D possibly TRBD1 on 6 matching bases. The CDR3 consists of 14 residues. Trimming left V 5 bases short and J 11 bases short, with 21 bases between. From germline, CDR1 is SGHTA and CDR2 FQGNSA. CDR3 protein: CASSVTGQGFAAFL. DNA of the CDR3: TGTGCCAGCAGCGTGACGGGACAAGGGTTTGCGGCTTTCCTT.

This clonotype occurred once. The V gene is TRBV5-5, the J gene TRBJ2-2; the match to TRBD1 covers 7 bases. The CDR3 has 16 amino acids. The V gene end was trimmed by 4 bases and the J gene end by 3 bases; junction bases not matched to a gene: 9. The germline CDR1 and CDR2 sequences are SGHKS and YYEKEE (reference sequence). CDR3 in DNA: TGTGCCAGCAGCCCCCCGGGACAGACGGACACCGGGGAGCTGTTTTTT. It yields the protein CASSPPGQTDTGELFF.

This clonotype has just a few counts. This chain joins TRBV5-1 and TRBJ2-2, with TRBD2 as a possible D gene (6 bases). V gave up 4 bases and J gave up 4 bases, with 17 bases separating them. This CDR3 is 16 amino acids long. Germline V gene lookup returns CDR1 SGHRS and CDR2 YFSETQ. The CDR3 DNA follows: TGCGCCAGCAGCCACACGCTTGGAGGGCCCACCGGGGAGCTGTTTTTT. This sequence encodes CASSHTLGGPTGELFF. The variable domain in full, with the rest retrieved from reference TRBV5-1 and TRBJ2-2, is KAGVTQTPRYLIKTRGQQVTLSCSPISGHRSVSWYQQTPGQGLQFLFEYFSETQRNKGNFPGRFSGRQFSNSRSEMNVSTLELGDSALYLCASSHTLGGPTGELFFGEGSRLTVL.

This clonotype was counted only a few times. The chain is built from TRBV19 and TRBJ2-6; no firm D call. The germline V gene encodes CDR1 LNHDA and CDR2 SQIVND (reference sequence). The CDR3 consists of 14 residues. V was clipped by 5 bases and J by 1 base, with 6 bases between them. CDR3 sequence reads: CASSYMSGANVLTF. The DNA for the CDR3 is TGTGCCAGTAGTTACATGTCTGGGGCCAACGTCCTGACTTTC.

This clonotype was seen repeatedly, ten times or more. J is TRBJ1-2 and V is TRBV2; a weak D match, TRBD1 (5 bases). Per the germline V gene, CDR1 is SNHLY and CDR2 is FYNNEI. Trimming shortened V by 6 bases and J by 8 bases, and 16 bases separated the two germline ends. There are 13 residues in the CDR3. In DNA, the CDR3 is TGTGCCAGCAGCGCCTCAGGGTCCCGGGGCTACACCTTC. Translating gives CASSASGSRGYTF.

This clonotype was counted at least ten times. V usage is TRBV29-1 and J usage is TRBJ2-5; D may correspond to TRBD1 or TRBD2 (6 bases each). CDR3 length equals 14 residues. V lost 3 bases and J 1 base, leaving 12 bases between the germline ends. Germline CDR1 SQVTM, CDR2 ANQGSEA. The CDR3 DNA reads TGCAGCGTTGACGGGGGCGTTACCCAAGAGACCCAGTACTTC. Its translation: CSVDGGVTQETQYF.

This clonotype appeared many times. V gene TRBV2 combines with J gene TRBJ1-1; 7 positions match TRBD1. The CDR3 loop spans 16 amino acids. V lost 0 bases to trimming and J lost 1 base; unmatched junction nucleotides: 5. Germline V gives CDR1 SNHLY, CDR2 FYNNEI. CDR3 residues: CASSEAQAGGNTEAFF. The CDR3 DNA sequence: TGTGCCAGCAGTGAAGCGCAGGCAGGGGGGAACACTGAAGCTTTCTTT.

At least ten counts were recorded for this clonotype. This sequence joins TRBV24-1 and TRBJ1-2; D remains unclear. From germline, CDR1 is KGHDR and CDR2 SFDVKD. The CDR3 contains 13 residues. V lost 2 bases, J lost 4 bases, and 7 bases lay in between. As DNA, the CDR3 is TGTGCCACCAGTGATTCTAGCGGCTATGGCTACACCTTC. It encodes CATSDSSGYGYTF.